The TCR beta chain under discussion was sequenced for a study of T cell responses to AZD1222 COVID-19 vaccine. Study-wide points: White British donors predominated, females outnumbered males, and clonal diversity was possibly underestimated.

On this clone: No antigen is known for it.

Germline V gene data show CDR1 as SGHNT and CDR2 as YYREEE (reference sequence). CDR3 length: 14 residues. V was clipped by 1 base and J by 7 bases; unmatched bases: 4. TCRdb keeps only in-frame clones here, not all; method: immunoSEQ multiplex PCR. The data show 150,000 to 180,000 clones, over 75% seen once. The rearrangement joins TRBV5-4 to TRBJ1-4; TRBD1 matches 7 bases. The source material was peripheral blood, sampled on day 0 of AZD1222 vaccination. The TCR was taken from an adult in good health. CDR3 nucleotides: TGTGCCAGCAGCTTGAACAGGGGTGGTGAAAAACTGTTTTTT. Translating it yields CASSLNRGGEKLFF.